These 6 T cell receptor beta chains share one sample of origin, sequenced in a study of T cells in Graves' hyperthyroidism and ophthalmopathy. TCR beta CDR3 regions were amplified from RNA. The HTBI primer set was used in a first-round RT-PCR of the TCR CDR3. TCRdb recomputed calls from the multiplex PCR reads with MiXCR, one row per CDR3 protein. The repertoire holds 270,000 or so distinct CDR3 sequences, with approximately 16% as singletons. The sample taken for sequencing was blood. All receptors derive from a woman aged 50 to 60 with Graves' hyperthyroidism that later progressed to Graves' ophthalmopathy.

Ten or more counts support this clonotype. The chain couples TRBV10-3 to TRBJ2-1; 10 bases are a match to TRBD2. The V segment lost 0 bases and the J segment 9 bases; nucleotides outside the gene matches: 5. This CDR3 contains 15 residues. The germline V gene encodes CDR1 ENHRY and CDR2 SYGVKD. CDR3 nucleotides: TGTGCCATCAGTGAGTCGCTAGCGGGAGACACTGAGCAGTTCTTC. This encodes CAISESLAGDTEQFF.

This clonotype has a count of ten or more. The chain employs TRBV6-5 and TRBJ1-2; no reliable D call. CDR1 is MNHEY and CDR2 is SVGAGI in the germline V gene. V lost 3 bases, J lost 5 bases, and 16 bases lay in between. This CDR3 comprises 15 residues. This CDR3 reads CASSYGRLGNYGYTF. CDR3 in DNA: TGTGCCAGCAGTTATGGTCGGCTGGGTAATTATGGCTACACCTTC.

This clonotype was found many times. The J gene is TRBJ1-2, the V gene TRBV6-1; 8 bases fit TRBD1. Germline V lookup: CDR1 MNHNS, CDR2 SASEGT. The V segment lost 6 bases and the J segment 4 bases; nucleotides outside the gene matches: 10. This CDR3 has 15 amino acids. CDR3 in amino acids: CASSSRDRSPYGYTF. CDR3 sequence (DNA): TGTGCCAGCAGCTCCAGGGACAGGTCCCCCTATGGCTACACCTTC.

CDR3 region: CASRFVGELDQPQHF. The DNA for the CDR3 is TGTGCCAGCCGCTTCGTGGGTGAATTGGATCAGCCCCAGCATTTT. This chain links TRBV19 with TRBJ1-5; no clear D. Between the trimmed V and J ends, which lost 9 bases and 5 bases, there was a span of 20 bases. This CDR3 contains 15 residues. CDR1 is LNHDA, CDR2 SQIVND, per germline (reference sequence).

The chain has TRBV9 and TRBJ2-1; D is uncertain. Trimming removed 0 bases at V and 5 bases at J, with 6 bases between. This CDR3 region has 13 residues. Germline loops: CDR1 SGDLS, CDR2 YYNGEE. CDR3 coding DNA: TGTGCCAGCAGCGTAGGACGTCACAATGAGCAGTTCTTC. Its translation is CASSVGRHNEQFF.

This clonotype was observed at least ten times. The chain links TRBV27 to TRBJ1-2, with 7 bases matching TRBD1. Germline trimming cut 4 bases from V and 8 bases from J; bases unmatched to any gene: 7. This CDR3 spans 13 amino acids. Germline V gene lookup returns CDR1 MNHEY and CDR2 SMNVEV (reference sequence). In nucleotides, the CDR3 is TGTGCCAGCAGTTCGCCACAGGGGCGAGGCTACACCTTC. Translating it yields CASSSPQGRGYTF.